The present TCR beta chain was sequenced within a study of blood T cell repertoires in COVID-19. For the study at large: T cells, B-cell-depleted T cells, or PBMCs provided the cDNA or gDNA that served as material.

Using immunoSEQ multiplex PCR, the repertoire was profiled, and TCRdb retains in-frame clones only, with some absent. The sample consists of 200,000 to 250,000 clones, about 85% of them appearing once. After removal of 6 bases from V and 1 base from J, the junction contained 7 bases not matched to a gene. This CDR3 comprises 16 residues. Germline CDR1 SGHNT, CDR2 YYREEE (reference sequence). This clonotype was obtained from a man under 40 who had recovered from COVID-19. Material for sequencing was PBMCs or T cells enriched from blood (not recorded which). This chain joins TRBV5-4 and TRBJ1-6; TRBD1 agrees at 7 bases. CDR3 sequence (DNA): TGTGCCAGCACCACCACACAGGGGTCCTATAATTCACCCCTCCACTTT. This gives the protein CASTTTQGSYNSPLHF.